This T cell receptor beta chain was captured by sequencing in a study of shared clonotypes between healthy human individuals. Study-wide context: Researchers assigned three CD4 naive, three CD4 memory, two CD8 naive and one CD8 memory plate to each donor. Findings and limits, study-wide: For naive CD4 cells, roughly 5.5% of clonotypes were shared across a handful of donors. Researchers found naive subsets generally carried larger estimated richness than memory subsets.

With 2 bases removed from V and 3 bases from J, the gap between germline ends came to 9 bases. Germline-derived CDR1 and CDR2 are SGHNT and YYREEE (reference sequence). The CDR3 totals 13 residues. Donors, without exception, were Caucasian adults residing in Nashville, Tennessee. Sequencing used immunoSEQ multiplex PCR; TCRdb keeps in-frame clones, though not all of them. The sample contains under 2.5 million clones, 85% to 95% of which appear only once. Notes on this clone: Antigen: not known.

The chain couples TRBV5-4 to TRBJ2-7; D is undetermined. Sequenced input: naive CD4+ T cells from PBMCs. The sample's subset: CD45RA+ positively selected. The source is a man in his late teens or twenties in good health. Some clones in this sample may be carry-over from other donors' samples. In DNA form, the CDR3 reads TGTGCCAGCAGCTTCTCCCTCAACTACGAGCAGTACTTC. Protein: CASSFSLNYEQYF.